This TCR beta chain derives from a study of Ad26.COV2.S vaccination and SARS-CoV-2 variants. The overall study: This donor came from the COV1001 trial of Ad26.COV2.S. Study-wide findings and caveats: Compared with placebo recipients, vaccine recipients had higher spike-specific TCR breadth. Similar non-spike TCR breadth was observed in recipients of vaccine and of placebo.

Treatment of the sample: 19 received Ad26.COV2.S at low or high dose, single or two shots; several received placebo; per-sample allocation not given. Samples were taken on day 63 after the first vaccine or placebo injection. CDR3 length equals 14 residues. In germline, CDR1 is MNHEY, CDR2 SMNVEV (reference sequence). Trimming took 5 bases from V and 5 from J, leaving 12 bases between them. Concerning this clone itself: Its antigen is unknown.

Data came from immunoSEQ multiplex PCR; TCRdb stores just in-frame clones and leaves some out. This sample has about 350,000 clones, with around 83% found just once. The source of this sequence is a person aged 18-65 years who received the Ad26.COV2.S COVID-19 vaccine or a placebo. The chain carries TRBV27 and TRBJ2-2; possible D gene TRBD2, 6 bases. Sequenced here: peripheral blood, sampled in a trial of Ad26.COV2.S vaccine versus placebo. The CDR3 spells CASSELAGTGELFF. CDR3 coding DNA: TGTGCCAGCAGTGAACTAGCAGGGACCGGGGAGCTGTTTTTT.